This TCR beta chain was observed in a study of neurological immune-mediated disorders. Within the sample, this clonotype is medium-sized. PBMCs stored at -80 C, numbering 2 million, were the origin of the unsorted libraries. Synthesis of cDNA was carried out by template-switch 5'RACE. The reaction used 10-nucleotide random UMIs. The output of every sequencing run, over 160 million TCR-beta sequences, came from 15-18 subjects. TCRdb reprocessed the 5' RACE reads with MiXCR, giving one entry per CDR3 protein. Here the sample spans 15,000 or so distinct CDR3 sequences, roughly 22% being singletons. The CDR3 length is 12 residues. Per the germline V gene, CDR1 is SGHVS and CDR2 is FNYEAQ. The V and J ends lost 5 bases and 13 bases, in that order; junction bases with no gene match: 8.

The sequence was obtained from a man aged 50 to 60 in good health. The source material was PBMCs. The chain links TRBV7-6 to TRBJ2-1; 7 bases are shared with TRBD1. This CDR3 is CASSTPTGTQFF. CDR3 nucleotide sequence: TGTGCCAGCAGCACCCCGACAGGGACCCAGTTCTTC.